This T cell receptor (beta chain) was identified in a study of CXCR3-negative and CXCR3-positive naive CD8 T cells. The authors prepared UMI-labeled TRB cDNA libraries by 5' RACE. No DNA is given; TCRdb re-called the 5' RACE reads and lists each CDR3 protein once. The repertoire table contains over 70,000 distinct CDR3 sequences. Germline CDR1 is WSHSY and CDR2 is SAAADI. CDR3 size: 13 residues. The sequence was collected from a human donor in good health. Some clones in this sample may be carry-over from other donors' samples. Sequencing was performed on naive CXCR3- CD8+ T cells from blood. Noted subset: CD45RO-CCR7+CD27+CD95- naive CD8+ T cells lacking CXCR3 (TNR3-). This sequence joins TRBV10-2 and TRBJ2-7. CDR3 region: CASSEYSQNEQYF.